A single TCR beta chain is shown here with its context. Its antigen is not identified. The data originate from a study of T cell responses to AZD1222 COVID-19 vaccine. Overall study results and limits: Across the whole spike, CD4 TCRs peaked at regions 160-218 and 743-854. Baseline serology detected seropositivity in only a handful of AZD1222 recipients.

V gave up 2 bases and J gave up 4 bases; unmatched junction bases: 3. Germline V gene lookup returns CDR1 MGHRA and CDR2 YSYEKL. This CDR3 spans 15 amino acids. Sequencing was performed with immunoSEQ multiplex PCR; in TCRdb, only in-frame clones are kept and a portion is missing. The sample has 150,000 or so clones; nearly 90% are singletons. The sequenced sample was peripheral blood, obtained on day 0 of AZD1222 vaccination. The chain joins TRBV4-1 to TRBJ2-5; 11 positions match TRBD2. The receptor was derived from an adult in good health. The CDR3 loop reads CASSQSLAGGETQYF. DNA of the CDR3: TGCGCCAGCAGCCAATCGCTAGCGGGAGGAGAGACCCAGTACTTC.